A selection of T cell receptor beta chains follows, all from one sample in a study of vaccination and CD4 T cells after COVID-19. Via MiXCR, TCRdb re-called the PCR reads, giving one row per CDR3 protein. Of roughly 15,000 distinct CDR3 sequences in the sample, approximately 48% were seen once. Their cognate antigens are unknown. This material consisted of CD4+ T cells from blood, cultured in vitro, taken about 7 months after SARS-CoV-2 vaccination. The origin of the receptors is a human donor who had recovered from COVID-19. The CDR3 runs from the conserved cysteine through the conserved F or W. The order of the fields is V gene, J gene, clone size, D gene, CDR3 DNA, CDR3 protein. D genes are given only for firm matches. The size of a clone is reported for some rows only, either as once, few or many, or as a class for expanded clones.

V: TRBV11-2; J: TRBJ2-7; size: -; D: -; DNA: TGTGCCAGCAGCTTAAGTACAGTCTACGAGCAGTACTTC; CDR3: CASSLSTVYEQYF
V: TRBV11-2; J: TRBJ1-1; size: once; D: -; DNA: TGTGCCAGCAGCTTGAACAGGGTAGGAGCTTTCTTT; CDR3: CASSLNRVGAFF
V: TRBV10-3; J: TRBJ1-6; size: -; D: -; DNA: TGTGCCATCAGTGACAGGGAATCCTATAATTCACCCCTCCACTTT; CDR3: CAISDRESYNSPLHF
V: TRBV19; J: TRBJ2-1; size: -; D: -; DNA: TGTGCCAGTAATCTCTTTGGTGTGGGTAACAATGAGCAGTTCTTC; CDR3: CASNLFGVGNNEQFF
V: TRBV5-4; J: TRBJ2-7; size: -; D: -; DNA: TGTGCCAGCAGAGGCGACTACGCCTCCTACGAGCAGTACTTC; CDR3: CASRGDYASYEQYF
V: TRBV7-8; J: TRBJ2-1; size: -; D: TRBD2; DNA: TGTGCCAGCAGCCGTCGTTGGGGGGTAAGAGGGACTAGCGGAAACAATGAGCAGTTCTTC; CDR3: CASSRRWGVRGTSGNNEQFF
V: TRBV20-1; J: TRBJ2-7; size: -; D: TRBD1; DNA: TGCAGTGCTAGAGCCAGGGGGAACTCCTACGAGCAGTACTTC; CDR3: CSARARGNSYEQYF
V: TRBV6-1; J: TRBJ2-2; size: -; D: TRBD1; DNA: TGTGCCAGCAGTCTCCCGACAGGGAGAACCGGGGAGCTGTTTTTT; CDR3: CASSLPTGRTGELFF
V: TRBV4-1; J: TRBJ2-1; size: -; D: TRBD2; DNA: TGCGCCAGCAGCCAAGTCCCCTCGCTAGCGGGGGGGCCGGGGGAGCAGTTCTTC; CDR3: CASSQVPSLAGGPGEQFF
V: TRBV7-2; J: TRBJ1-2; size: -; D: -; DNA: TGTGCCAGCAGCTTAGTCCACAGCTCTAACTATGGCTACACCTTC; CDR3: CASSLVHSSNYGYTF
V: TRBV5-4; J: TRBJ2-7; size: -; D: TRBD2; DNA: TGTGCCAGCAGCTCCGGGACTAGCGGCTACGAGCAGTACTTC; CDR3: CASSSGTSGYEQYF
V: TRBV6-2/TRBV6-3; J: TRBJ1-2; size: -; D: -; DNA: TGTGCCAGCAGTTACTTGCCGTATGGCTACACCTTC; CDR3: CASSYLPYGYTF
V: TRBV15; J: TRBJ1-5; size: -; D: -; DNA: TGTGCCACCAGTACGAACCTAGTGGGGGGAATACGCAATCAGCCCCAGCATTTT; CDR3: CATSTNLVGGIRNQPQHF
V: TRBV12-3/TRBV12-4; J: TRBJ1-2; size: -; D: -; DNA: TGTGCCAGCCAAGGGGGTAGGAACTATGGCTACACCTTC; CDR3: CASQGGRNYGYTF
V: TRBV6-1; J: TRBJ2-7; size: -; D: -; DNA: TGTGCCAGCAGTGAACAACCGGGACTTCATTTGGAGCAGTACTTC; CDR3: CASSEQPGLHLEQYF
V: TRBV7-2; J: TRBJ1-2; size: -; D: -; DNA: TGTGCCAGCAGCTTAGGTTTACAGAACTCTGACTACACCTTC; CDR3: CASSLGLQNSDYTF
V: TRBV18; J: TRBJ1-1; size: -; D: -; DNA: TGTGCCAGCTCATCGAAGACAGCGAACACTGAAGCTTTCTTT; CDR3: CASSSKTANTEAFF
V: TRBV5-1; J: TRBJ2-5; size: -; D: -; DNA: TGCGCCAGCAGCGGTGAAGGGGAGACCCAGTACTTC; CDR3: CASSGEGETQYF
V: TRBV10-3; J: TRBJ1-6; size: -; D: -; DNA: TGTGCCACCGCGGATGAGGGGAATTTAACACCCCTCCACTTT; CDR3: CATADEGNLTPLHF
V: TRBV20-1; J: TRBJ2-5; size: few; D: -; DNA: TGCAGTGCTAGAGCTGGCGGGGTTGCCCAGTACTTC; CDR3: CSARAGGVAQYF
V: TRBV6-1; J: TRBJ2-4; size: -; D: -; DNA: TGTGCCAGCAGTGATTCTTTGGGGGCCCCGCCTAACATTCAGTACTTC; CDR3: CASSDSLGAPPNIQYF
V: TRBV5-4; J: TRBJ1-6; size: -; D: -; DNA: TGTGCCAGCAGCTTGGAGGCAGGCCCTAATTCACCCCTCCACTTT; CDR3: CASSLEAGPNSPLHF
V: TRBV7-2; J: TRBJ2-1; size: -; D: -; DNA: TGTGCCAGCAGCACCTCCGGGTTTTATGAGCAGCTCTTC; CDR3: CASSTSGFYEQLF
V: TRBV27; J: TRBJ2-7; size: few; D: -; DNA: TGTGCCAGCAGTTCTGGGTTAGGGACCTACTACGAGCAGTACTTC; CDR3: CASSSGLGTYYEQYF
V: TRBV19; J: TRBJ2-7; size: -; D: -; DNA: TGTGCCAGTAGTTCTTCCATCGGTGGGGTCGAGCAGTACTTC; CDR3: CASSSSIGGVEQYF
V: TRBV11-3; J: TRBJ2-1; size: -; D: -; DNA: TGTGCCAGCAGCTACCATCCCGGCAATGAGCAGTTCTTC; CDR3: CASSYHPGNEQFF
V: TRBV20-1; J: TRBJ2-3; size: -; D: TRBD2; DNA: TGCAGTGCTAGTCGGACTAGCGGGAAATATACGCAGTATTTT; CDR3: CSASRTSGKYTQYF
V: TRBV27; J: TRBJ1-1; size: -; D: -; DNA: TGTACCAGCAGTCCGCGCCCGAAGGGAGACACTGAAGCTTTCTTT; CDR3: CTSSPRPKGDTEAFF
V: TRBV24-1; J: TRBJ2-3; size: few; D: -; DNA: TGTGCCACCAGTGATTCCGGAGATTATGGGGATACGCAGTATTTT; CDR3: CATSDSGDYGDTQYF
V: TRBV7-8; J: TRBJ2-7; size: -; D: -; DNA: TGTGCCAGCAGCTCCCAAACTAGTTCGGTCGAGCAGTACTTC; CDR3: CASSSQTSSVEQYF
V: TRBV19; J: TRBJ1-2; size: few; D: TRBD1; DNA: TGTGCCAGTACCCGGACAGGGATCTATGGCTACACCTTC; CDR3: CASTRTGIYGYTF
V: TRBV18; J: TRBJ2-1; size: -; D: TRBD2; DNA: TGTGCCAGCTCACCGGAACTAGCGGGGAACAATGAGCAGTTCTTC; CDR3: CASSPELAGNNEQFF
V: TRBV19; J: TRBJ1-6; size: -; D: TRBD1; DNA: TGTGCCAGCCAAAGGGAGATGGGACAGGGAAATTCACCCCTCCACTTT; CDR3: CASQREMGQGNSPLHF
V: TRBV27; J: TRBJ2-2; size: -; D: -; DNA: TGTGCCAGCAGCCGACCGGGACAGAACACCGGGGAGCTGTTTTTT; CDR3: CASSRPGQNTGELFF
V: TRBV15; J: TRBJ1-3; size: few; D: -; DNA: TGTGCCACCAGCAGAGCCAGGGCTGGAAACACCATATATTTT; CDR3: CATSRARAGNTIYF
V: TRBV5-1; J: TRBJ1-2; size: once; D: TRBD1; DNA: TGCGCCAGCAGCTTTACCGGGACAGGGGGAGATGGCTACACCTTC; CDR3: CASSFTGTGGDGYTF
V: TRBV6-1; J: TRBJ1-5; size: few; D: TRBD1; DNA: TGTGCCAGCAGAGACAGGGTCGTGCGGGGTGGTGATCAGCCCCAGCATTTT; CDR3: CASRDRVVRGGDQPQHF
V: TRBV29-1; J: TRBJ2-5; size: -; D: TRBD2; DNA: TGCAGCGTCGCCCGGACTAGATGGGAGACCCAGTACTTC; CDR3: CSVARTRWETQYF
V: TRBV7-9; J: TRBJ2-3; size: once; D: -; DNA: TGTGCCAGCAGCTCTTATTTAGGGGAGAGCACAGATACGCAGTATTTT; CDR3: CASSSYLGESTDTQYF
V: TRBV19; J: TRBJ2-7; size: -; D: -; DNA: TGTGCCAGTAGTGCTCTCGGGAGAACCTACGAGCAGTACTTC; CDR3: CASSALGRTYEQYF
V: TRBV6-5; J: TRBJ2-5; size: -; D: TRBD2; DNA: TGTGCCAGCAGTTACCGCCGGGACTACAACCCAGAGACCCAGTACTTC; CDR3: CASSYRRDYNPETQYF
V: TRBV7-9; J: TRBJ2-5; size: few; D: TRBD2; DNA: TGTGCCAGCAGCGCCGGGACTAGCGGGAGGGGAGAGACCCAGTACTTC; CDR3: CASSAGTSGRGETQYF
V: TRBV6-2/TRBV6-3; J: TRBJ1-5; size: -; D: -; DNA: TGTGCCAGCAGTTACCGGGGGCCGGATCAGCCCCAGCATTTT; CDR3: CASSYRGPDQPQHF
V: TRBV7-2; J: TRBJ1-2; size: -; D: -; DNA: TGTGCCAGCAGCCTGGGGACGGATTCTGGTGGCTACACCTTC; CDR3: CASSLGTDSGGYTF
V: TRBV29-1; J: TRBJ2-7; size: -; D: -; DNA: TGCAGCGTTGAAGATGGGGGGCGTAACGAGCAGTACTTC; CDR3: CSVEDGGRNEQYF
V: TRBV20-1; J: TRBJ1-6; size: -; D: TRBD1; DNA: TGCAGTGCTAGTGTCGGGACAGGTCCTTTGAATTCACCCCTCCACTTT; CDR3: CSASVGTGPLNSPLHF
V: TRBV2; J: TRBJ2-1; size: -; D: TRBD2; DNA: TGTGCCAGCAGTGAGGTAGCGGGGGAGCAGTTCTTC; CDR3: CASSEVAGEQFF
V: TRBV20-1; J: TRBJ2-5; size: few; D: TRBD1; DNA: TGCAGTGCTAGAGGGGGACAGGGGGGCGAGACCCAGTACTTC; CDR3: CSARGGQGGETQYF
V: TRBV11-2; J: TRBJ2-7; size: -; D: TRBD1; DNA: TGTGCCAGCAGCTCCATAAACCGGGACAGGGGGCCGGGTCGCTACGAGCAGTACTTC; CDR3: CASSSINRDRGPGRYEQYF
V: TRBV20-1; J: TRBJ2-5; size: medium-sized; D: -; DNA: TGCAGTGCTAGAGTTTGGTCAGGGTCCGGGCTAGAGACCCAGTACTTC; CDR3: CSARVWSGSGLETQYF
V: TRBV7-6; J: TRBJ1-6; size: -; D: -; DNA: TGTGCCAGCAGCTTGGGGGGACTCTATAATTCACCCCTCCACTTT; CDR3: CASSLGGLYNSPLHF
V: TRBV28; J: TRBJ1-2; size: once; D: -; DNA: TGTGCCAGCAGTTTAGCGGGGGTTGGCTACACCTTC; CDR3: CASSLAGVGYTF
V: TRBV7-8; J: TRBJ2-7; size: -; D: -; DNA: TGTGCCAGCAGCTTAGATAGGACCGAGCAGTACTTC; CDR3: CASSLDRTEQYF
V: TRBV27; J: TRBJ1-5; size: few; D: TRBD1; DNA: TGTGCCAGCAGCCCGGGACAGGGACAATATAGCAATCAGCCCCAGCATTTT; CDR3: CASSPGQGQYSNQPQHF
V: TRBV7-9; J: TRBJ1-2; size: few; D: TRBD1; DNA: TGTGCCAGCAGCTTCGCACAGGGGGCAGGAGGCTACACCTTC; CDR3: CASSFAQGAGGYTF